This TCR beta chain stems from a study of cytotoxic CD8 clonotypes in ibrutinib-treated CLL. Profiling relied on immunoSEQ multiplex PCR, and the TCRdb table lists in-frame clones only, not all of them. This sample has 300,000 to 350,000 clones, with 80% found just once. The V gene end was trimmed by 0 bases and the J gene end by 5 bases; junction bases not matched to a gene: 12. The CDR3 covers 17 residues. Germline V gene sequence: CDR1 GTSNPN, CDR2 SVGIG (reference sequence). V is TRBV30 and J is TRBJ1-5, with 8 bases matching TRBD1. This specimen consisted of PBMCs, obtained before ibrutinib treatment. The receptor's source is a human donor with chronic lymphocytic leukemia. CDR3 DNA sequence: TGTGCCTGGAGTGTACATAGGACAGGGAAGAGGGATCAGCCCCAGCATTTT. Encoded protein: CAWSVHRTGKRDQPQHF.